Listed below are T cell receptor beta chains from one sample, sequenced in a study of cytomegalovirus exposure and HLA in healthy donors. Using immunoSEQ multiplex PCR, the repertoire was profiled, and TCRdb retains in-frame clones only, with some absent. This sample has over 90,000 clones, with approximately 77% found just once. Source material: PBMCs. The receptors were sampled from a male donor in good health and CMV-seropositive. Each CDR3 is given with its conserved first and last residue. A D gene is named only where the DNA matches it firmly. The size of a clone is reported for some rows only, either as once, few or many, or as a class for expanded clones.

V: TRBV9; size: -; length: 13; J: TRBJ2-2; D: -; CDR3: CASSVRGAGELFF; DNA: TGTGCCAGCAGCGTACGGGGTGCCGGGGAGCTGTTTTTT
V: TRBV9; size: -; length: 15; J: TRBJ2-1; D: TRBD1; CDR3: CASSPWTGGWNEQFF; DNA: TGTGCCAGCAGCCCATGGACAGGGGGTTGGAATGAGCAGTTCTTC
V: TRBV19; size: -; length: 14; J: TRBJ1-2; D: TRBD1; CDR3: CASREQGSNYGYTF; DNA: TGTGCCAGTAGGGAACAGGGGTCGAACTATGGCTACACCTTC
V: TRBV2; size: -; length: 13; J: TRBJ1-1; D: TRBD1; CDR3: CASRDRDNTEAFF; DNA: TGTGCCAGCAGGGACAGGGACAACACTGAAGCTTTCTTT
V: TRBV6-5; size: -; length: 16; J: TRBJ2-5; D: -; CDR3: CASSYDRGALQETQYF; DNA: TGTGCCAGCAGTTACGACCGCGGGGCCCTCCAGGAGACCCAGTACTTC
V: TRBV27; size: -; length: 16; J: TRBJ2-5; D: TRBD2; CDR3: CASSSTLAGGVKTQYF; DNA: TGTGCCAGCAGTTCGACACTAGCGGGAGGGGTAAAGACCCAGTACTTC
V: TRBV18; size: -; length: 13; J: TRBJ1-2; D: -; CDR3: CASSSDRIYGYTF; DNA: TGTGCCAGCTCCTCCGACAGAATCTATGGCTACACCTTC
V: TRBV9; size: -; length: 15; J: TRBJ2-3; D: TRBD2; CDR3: CASSVGGREADTQYF; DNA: TGTGCCAGCAGCGTGGGAGGGAGGGAGGCAGATACGCAGTATTTT
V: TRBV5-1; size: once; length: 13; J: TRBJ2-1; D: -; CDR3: CASSLTGSNEQFF; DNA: TGCGCCAGCAGCTTGACAGGCAGCAATGAGCAGTTCTTC
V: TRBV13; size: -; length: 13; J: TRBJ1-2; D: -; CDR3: CASSLRGYYGYTF; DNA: TGTGCCAGCAGCTTAAGAGGGTACTATGGCTACACCTTC
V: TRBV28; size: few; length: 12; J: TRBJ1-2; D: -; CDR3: CASSRNRVGYTF; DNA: TGTGCCAGCAGCCGAAACAGGGTTGGCTACACCTTC
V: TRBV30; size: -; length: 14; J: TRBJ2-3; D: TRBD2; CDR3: CAWTPRGGTDTQYF; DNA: TGTGCCTGGACCCCACGGGGGGGGACAGATACGCAGTATTTT
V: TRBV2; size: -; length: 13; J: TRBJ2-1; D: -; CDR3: CASSRPELNEQFF; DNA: TGTGCCAGCAGTCGGCCGGAGTTAAATGAGCAGTTCTTC
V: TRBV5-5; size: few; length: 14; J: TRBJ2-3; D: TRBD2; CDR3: CASSGTAGEDTQYF; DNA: TGTGCCAGCAGCGGAACCGCGGGAGAGGATACGCAGTATTTT
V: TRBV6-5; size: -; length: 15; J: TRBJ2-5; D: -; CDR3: CASSSTAGQRETQYF; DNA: TGTGCCAGCAGTTCCACCGCGGGGCAGAGGGAGACCCAGTACTTC
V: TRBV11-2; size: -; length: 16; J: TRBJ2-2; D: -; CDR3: CASSFQGGRSTGELFF; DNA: TGTGCCAGCAGCTTCCAGGGGGGAAGGAGCACCGGGGAGCTGTTTTTT
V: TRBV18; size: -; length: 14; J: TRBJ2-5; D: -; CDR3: CASSPPTGRETQYF; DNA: TGTGCCAGCTCACCACCCACAGGGCGGGAGACCCAGTACTTC
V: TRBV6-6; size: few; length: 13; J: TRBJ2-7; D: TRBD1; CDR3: CASSLTGTGEQYF; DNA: TGTGCCAGCAGCCTGACAGGGACGGGCGAGCAGTACTTC
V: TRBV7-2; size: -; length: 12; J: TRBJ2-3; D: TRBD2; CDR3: CASRRTSGTQYF; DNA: TGTGCCAGCAGGCGGACTAGCGGAACGCAGTATTTT
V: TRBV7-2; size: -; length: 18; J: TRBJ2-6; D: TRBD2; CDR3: CASSLGLAGSSGANVLTF; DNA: TGTGCCAGCAGCTTAGGACTAGCGGGGAGCTCTGGGGCCAACGTCCTGACTTTC
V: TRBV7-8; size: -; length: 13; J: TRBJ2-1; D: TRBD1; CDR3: CASSPGTGVEQFF; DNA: TGTGCCAGCAGCCCCGGGACAGGGGTCGAGCAGTTCTTC
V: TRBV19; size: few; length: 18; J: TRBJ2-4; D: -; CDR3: CASSIGSPSPSPRNIQYF; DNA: TGTGCCAGTAGTATAGGGTCCCCCTCCCCTTCGCCCAGGAACATTCAGTACTTC
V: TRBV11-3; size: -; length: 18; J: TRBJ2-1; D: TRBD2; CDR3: CASSLSHSSGGVYNEQFF; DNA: TGTGCCAGCAGCTTATCGCACTCTAGCGGAGGGGTCTACAATGAGCAGTTCTTC
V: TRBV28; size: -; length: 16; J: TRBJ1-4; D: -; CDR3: CASSAPQRMSLLRLFF; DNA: TGTGCCAGCAGTGCACCTCAGAGAATGTCCCTCTTGCGGCTGTTTTTT
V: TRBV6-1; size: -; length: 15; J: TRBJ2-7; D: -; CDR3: CASSEGPGPPYEQYF; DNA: TGTGCCAGCAGTGAAGGCCCAGGGCCCCCCTACGAGCAGTACTTC
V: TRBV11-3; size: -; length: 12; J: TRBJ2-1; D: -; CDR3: CASVRGPGEQFF; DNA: TGTGCCAGCGTACGTGGGCCGGGGGAGCAGTTCTTC
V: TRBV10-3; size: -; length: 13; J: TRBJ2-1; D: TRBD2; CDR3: CAAASGNDNEQFF; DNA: TGTGCCGCCGCTAGCGGGAACGACAATGAGCAGTTCTTC
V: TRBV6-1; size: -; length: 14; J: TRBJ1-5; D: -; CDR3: CASSVSPGEQPQHF; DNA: TGTGCCAGCAGTGTCTCCCCGGGGGAGCAGCCCCAGCATTTT
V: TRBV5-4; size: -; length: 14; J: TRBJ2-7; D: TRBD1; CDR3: CASTPGTGGYEQYF; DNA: TGTGCCAGCACCCCCGGGACAGGGGGCTACGAGCAGTACTTC
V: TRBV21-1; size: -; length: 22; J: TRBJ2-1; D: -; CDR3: CASSKPGKEDRGSGSSYNEQFF; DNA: TGTGCCAGCAGCAAGCCAGGGAAAGAGGACAGGGGGAGTGGGTCCTCCTACAATGAGCAGTTCTTC
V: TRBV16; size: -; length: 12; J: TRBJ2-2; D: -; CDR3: CASSRLQGELFF; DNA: TGTGCCAGCAGCCGGTTACAGGGGGAGCTGTTTTTT
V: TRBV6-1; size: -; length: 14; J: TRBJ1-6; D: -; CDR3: CASISGQGGSPLHF; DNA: TGTGCCAGCATTTCCGGGCAGGGAGGTTCACCCCTCCACTTT
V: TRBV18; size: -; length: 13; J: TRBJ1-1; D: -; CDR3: CASSPAGRVEAFF; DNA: TGTGCCAGCTCACCGGCGGGACGGGTTGAAGCTTTCTTT
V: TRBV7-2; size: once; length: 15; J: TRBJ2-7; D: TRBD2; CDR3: CASSLEVAGAYEQYF; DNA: TGTGCCAGCAGCTTAGAGGTAGCGGGAGCCTACGAGCAGTACTTC
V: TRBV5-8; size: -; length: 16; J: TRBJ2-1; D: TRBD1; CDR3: CASSQGDRSSYNEQFF; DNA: TGTGCCAGCAGCCAAGGGGACAGGAGCTCCTACAATGAGCAGTTCTTC
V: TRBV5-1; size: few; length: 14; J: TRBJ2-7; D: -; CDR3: CASSGSGAAYEQYF; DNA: TGCGCCAGCAGCGGGAGCGGTGCGGCCTACGAGCAGTACTTC
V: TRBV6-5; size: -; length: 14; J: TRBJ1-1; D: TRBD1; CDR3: CAIRRGGQNTEAFF; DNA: TGTGCCATCCGGAGAGGGGGCCAGAACACTGAAGCTTTCTTT
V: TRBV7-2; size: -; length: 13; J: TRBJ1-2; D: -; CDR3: CASSYDRNYGYTF; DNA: TGTGCCAGCAGCTACGACAGGAACTATGGCTACACCTTC
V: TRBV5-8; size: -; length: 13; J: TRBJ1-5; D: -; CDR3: CASSFAGLQPQHF; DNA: TGTGCCAGCAGCTTTGCGGGGCTTCAGCCCCAGCATTTT
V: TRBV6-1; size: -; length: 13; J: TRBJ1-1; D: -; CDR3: CASKRTANTEAFF; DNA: TGTGCCAGCAAGCGGACAGCAAACACTGAAGCTTTCTTT
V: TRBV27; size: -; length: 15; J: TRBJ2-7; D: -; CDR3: CASSSGGIKPYEQYF; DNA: TGTGCCAGCAGTTCAGGGGGGATTAAACCCTACGAGCAGTACTTC
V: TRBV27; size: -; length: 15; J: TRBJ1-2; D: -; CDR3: CASSLSRTVNYGYTF; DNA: TGTGCCAGCAGTTTATCAAGGACAGTCAACTATGGCTACACCTTC
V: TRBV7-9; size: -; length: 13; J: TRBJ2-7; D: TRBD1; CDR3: CASSRTGDREQYF; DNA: TGTGCCAGCAGCCGCACAGGGGATAGGGAGCAGTACTTC
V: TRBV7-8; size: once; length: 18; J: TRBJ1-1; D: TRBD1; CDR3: CASSLERGQGAMNTEAFF; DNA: TGTGCCAGCAGCTTAGAGAGAGGACAGGGGGCAATGAACACTGAAGCTTTCTTT
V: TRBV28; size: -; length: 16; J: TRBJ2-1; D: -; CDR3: CASSPSLVAHYNEQFF; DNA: TGTGCCAGCAGTCCATCCTTAGTTGCGCACTACAATGAGCAGTTCTTC
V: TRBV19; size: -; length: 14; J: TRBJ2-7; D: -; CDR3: CASSKGSRGYEQYF; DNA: TGTGCCAGTAGTAAGGGGTCGCGCGGATACGAGCAGTACTTC
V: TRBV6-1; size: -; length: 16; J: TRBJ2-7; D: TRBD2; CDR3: CASSKARGREEDRQYF; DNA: TGTGCCAGCAGTAAAGCCCGGGGGCGGGAGGAAGATAGGCAGTACTTC
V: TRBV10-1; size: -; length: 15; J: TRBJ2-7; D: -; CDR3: CASSTGLSSSYEQYF; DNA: TGCGCCAGCAGTACGGGACTTTCGAGCTCCTACGAGCAGTACTTC
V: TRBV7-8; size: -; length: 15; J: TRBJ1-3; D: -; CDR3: CASSPQGVPGNTIYF; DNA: TGTGCCAGCAGCCCACAGGGTGTCCCTGGAAACACCATATATTTT
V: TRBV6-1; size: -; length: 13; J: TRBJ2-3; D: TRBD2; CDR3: CASRAGGPDTRYF; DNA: TGTGCCAGCAGAGCGGGAGGACCAGATACGCGGTATTTT
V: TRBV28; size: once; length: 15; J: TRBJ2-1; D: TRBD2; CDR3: CASSRTSGRVNEQFF; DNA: TGTGCCAGCAGCAGGACTAGCGGGAGAGTCAATGAGCAGTTCTTC
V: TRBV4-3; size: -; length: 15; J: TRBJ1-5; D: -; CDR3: CASSPSWQGAQPQHF; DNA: TGCGCCAGCAGCCCCAGCTGGCAGGGCGCTCAGCCCCAGCATTTT
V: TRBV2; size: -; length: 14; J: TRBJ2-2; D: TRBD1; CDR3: CASRDRTRTGELFF; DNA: TGTGCCAGCAGGGACAGGACCCGCACCGGGGAGCTGTTTTTT
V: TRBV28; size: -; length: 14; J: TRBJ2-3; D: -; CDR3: CASSLDRVADTQYF; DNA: TGTGCCAGCAGTTTAGACAGAGTCGCAGATACGCAGTATTTT
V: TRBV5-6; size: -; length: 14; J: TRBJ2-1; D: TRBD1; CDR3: CASSDRVGYNEQFF; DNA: TGTGCCAGCAGCGACAGGGTGGGCTACAATGAGCAGTTCTTC
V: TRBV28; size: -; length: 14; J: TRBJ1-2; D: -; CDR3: CASSLEGEGYGYTF; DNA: TGTGCCAGCAGTTTGGAGGGGGAGGGCTATGGCTACACCTTC
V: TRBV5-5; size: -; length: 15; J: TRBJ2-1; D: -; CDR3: CASSSSGTLGHEQFF; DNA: TGTGCCAGCAGCTCATCGGGGACTCTGGGCCATGAGCAGTTCTTC
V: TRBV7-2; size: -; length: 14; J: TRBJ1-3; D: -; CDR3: CASSAQVSGNTIYF; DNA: TGTGCCAGCAGCGCGCAGGTATCTGGAAACACCATATATTTT
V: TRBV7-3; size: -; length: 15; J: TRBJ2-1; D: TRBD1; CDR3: CASSLGDRDHNEQFF; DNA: TGTGCCAGCAGCTTAGGAGACAGGGACCACAATGAGCAGTTCTTC
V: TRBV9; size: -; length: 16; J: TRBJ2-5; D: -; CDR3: CASSPRPTSYQETQYF; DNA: TGTGCCAGCAGCCCCCGCCCGACATCGTACCAAGAGACCCAGTACTTC